One and the same sample provided the 10 T cell receptor beta chains below, sequenced in a study of blood T cell repertoires in COVID-19. Data came from immunoSEQ multiplex PCR; TCRdb stores just in-frame clones and leaves some out. There are around 80,000 clones in the sample; approximately 80% occur only once, and roughly 12% lies in the top ten. Sequenced: peripheral blood. These TCRs come from an elderly man with acute or convalescent COVID-19.

The chain joins TRBV6-5 to TRBJ1-5; D is unclear. Trimming removed 0 bases from V and 4 bases from J, with 4 bases in between. This CDR3 spans 13 amino acids. The germline V gene has CDR1 MNHEY and CDR2 SVGAGI. The CDR3 nucleotides are TGTGCCAGCAGTTACTCCCGTAATCAGCCCCAGCATTTT. Amino acids: CASSYSRNQPQHF.

This CDR3 reads CASSQDTSGGANEQFF. For the CDR3, the DNA is TGTGCCAGCAGCCAAGATACTAGCGGGGGGGCCAATGAGCAGTTCTTC. The gene calls are TRBV4-2 and TRBJ2-1, with 13 bases fitting TRBD2. This CDR3 spans 16 amino acids. CDR1 LGHNA and CDR2 YNFKEQ come from the germline V gene. V shed 0 bases, J shed 6 bases, and the junction held 2 bases outside the gene matches.

The chain couples TRBV27 to TRBJ1-5; TRBD1 matches 8 bases. This CDR3 is built from 15 residues. The ends lost 6 bases at V and 4 bases at J; junction bases unmatched: 8. Germline loops: CDR1 MNHEY, CDR2 SMNVEV (reference sequence). The CDR3 DNA follows: TGTGCCAGCAGCCAACAGGGGGGAAAAAATCAGCCCCAGCATTTT. It specifies CASSQQGGKNQPQHF.

The CDR3 DNA follows: TGTGCCAGCAGCTTAGAGGGGGTGACTAGCACAGATACGCAGTATTTT. It specifies CASSLEGVTSTDTQYF. The chain carries TRBV7-8 and TRBJ2-3; TRBD1 is a possible D gene (6 bases). Trimming took 1 base from V and 0 from J, leaving 11 bases between them. Germline loops: CDR1 SGHVS, CDR2 FQNEAQ. This CDR3 region has 16 residues.

The chain is built from TRBV28 and TRBJ1-4, with D perhaps TRBD1 (6 bases). From germline, CDR1 is MDHEN and CDR2 SYDVKM. Trimming stripped 7 bases from V and 0 bases from J, with 18 bases between. The CDR3 loop spans 17 amino acids. Here the CDR3 reads CASIGPGARATNEKLFF. CDR3 DNA sequence: TGTGCCAGCATTGGTCCAGGGGCCCGGGCAACTAATGAAAAACTGTTTTTT.

The J gene is TRBJ2-3, the V gene TRBV2, with a tentative D call TRBD1 (5 bases). CDR3 length: 13 amino acids. Germline V gene sequence: CDR1 SNHLY, CDR2 FYNNEI. The V and J ends lost 6 bases and 7 bases respectively, with 14 bases between them. Here the CDR3 DNA reads TGTGCCAGCAGAGGGGTAGTAGGGAATACGCAGTATTTT. This codes for CASRGVVGNTQYF.

The genes are TRBV2 and TRBJ1-6; TRBD1 is a possible D gene (6 bases). The CDR3 is 14 residues long. V shed 7 bases and J shed 10 bases, with 17 bases lying between them. Germline CDR1 reads SNHLY; CDR2 reads FYNNEI. CDR3 coding DNA: TGTGCCAGCAACGAGGGGGGGGTACGGTCACCCCTCCACTTT. This sequence encodes CASNEGGVRSPLHF.

The chain employs TRBV28 and TRBJ1-1; D not certain. Germline V gene sequence: CDR1 MDHEN, CDR2 SYDVKM. Trimming took off 6 bases at V and 2 bases at J, with 7 bases between the two ends. The CDR3 consists of 12 residues. CDR3 sequence: CASSIQNTEAFF. The CDR3 nucleotides are TGTGCCAGCAGCATTCAAAACACTGAAGCTTTCTTT.

The J gene is TRBJ2-5, the V gene TRBV7-2; weak D call: TRBD1 (5 bases). Germline V lookup: CDR1 SGHTA, CDR2 FQGNSA. This CDR3 contains 14 residues. Trimming shortened V by 2 bases and J by 5 bases, and 12 bases separated the two germline ends. Here the CDR3 reads CASSLRRGSETQYF. Here the CDR3 DNA reads TGTGCCAGCAGCTTAAGAAGGGGCTCGGAGACCCAGTACTTC.

The CDR3 bases are TGCGCCAGCAGACCTACCGGGACAGGGCTCGTCGAGCAGTACTTC. Encoded protein: CASRPTGTGLVEQYF. The chain couples TRBV5-1 to TRBJ2-7; 9 nucleotides line up with TRBD1. Germline CDR1 reads SGHRS; CDR2 reads YFSETQ. Trimming took 5 bases from V and 6 from J; bases not matched to a gene: 12. This CDR3 is 15 amino acids long.